Each of the 5 T cell receptor beta chains below was sequenced from the same sample in a study of cytotoxic CD8 clonotypes in ibrutinib-treated CLL. Data came from immunoSEQ multiplex PCR; TCRdb stores just in-frame clones and leaves some out. The table has under 300,000 clones, under 80% seen once. The specimen was PBMCs, collected after 24 months of ibrutinib treatment. These receptors were obtained from a human donor with chronic lymphocytic leukemia.

This rearrangement joins TRBV27 to TRBJ2-1, with D perhaps TRBD1 (5 bases). Germline CDR1 MNHEY, CDR2 SMNVEV (reference sequence). This CDR3 is 13 amino acids long. V was shortened by 3 bases and J by 10 bases, with 13 bases between the two germline ends. CDR3 in amino acids: CASSFEGVREQFF. Written as DNA, the CDR3 is TGTGCCAGCAGTTTTGAAGGGGTAAGAGAGCAGTTCTTC.

The V gene is TRBV10-2, the J gene TRBJ2-7, with TRBD1 identical over 7 bases. The V gene end was trimmed by 6 bases and the J gene end by 0 bases; junction bases not matched to a gene: 5. The germline CDR1 and CDR2 sequences are WSHSY and SAAADI. The CDR3 consists of 14 residues. In DNA, the CDR3 is TGCGCCAGCAGGAGGGACAGCAGCTCCTACGAGCAGTACTTC. Encoded protein: CASRRDSSSYEQYF.

The chain has TRBV29-1 and TRBJ2-5; no definite D call. The CDR3 has 12 residues. Germline CDR1 SQVTM, CDR2 ANQGSEA. V was pared by 4 bases and J by 5 bases, with 11 bases between. CDR3 in DNA: TGCAGCGTTGGGGCCAGTTTTGAGACCCAGTACTTC. Residues: CSVGASFETQYF.

This clone was recorded only once. Other DNA sequences in this specimen translate into the identical CDR3. The chain employs TRBV18 and TRBJ2-3; D is ambiguous. The ends were cut back, 0 bases at V and 3 bases at J, with 4 bases in the middle. This CDR3 has 13 residues. Germline loops: CDR1 KGHSH, CDR2 LQKENI. The CDR3 here is CASSPPGTDTQYF. CDR3 nucleotides: TGTGCCAGCTCACCACCGGGTACAGATACGCAGTATTTT.

The chain carries TRBV6-5 and TRBJ2-1; D is unclear. Trimming pared 6 bases from V and 7 bases from J, leaving 10 bases between. This CDR3 region has 12 residues. Germline lookup yields CDR1 MNHEY and CDR2 SVGAGI. CDR3 sequence: CASSRTGNEQFF. In DNA form, the CDR3 reads TGTGCCAGCAGCCGTACCGGGAATGAGCAGTTCTTC.